This T cell receptor beta chain was found in a study of neurological immune-mediated disorders. V lost 3 bases and J lost 5, with 13 bases in between. This CDR3 region has 14 residues. This clonotype was counted at least ten times. TCRdb independently ran MiXCR on the 5' RACE reads; one entry per CDR3 protein. The sample shows 65,000 to 85,000 distinct CDR3 sequences, about 3% of them seen only once. Sequenced material: PBMCs. The chain joins TRBV12-3 or TRBV12-4 to TRBJ1-2, with D perhaps matching TRBD1 (5 bases). The sequence was obtained from a woman in her fifties or sixties with multiple sclerosis. The CDR3 spells CASSLSGIEYGYTF. Here the CDR3 DNA reads TGTGCCAGCAGTTTGTCAGGGATAGAGTATGGCTACACCTTC.